Here is one TCR beta chain with its context. This clone has a handful of counts. Its antigen is unknown. No base qualities exist here, and no much larger clone lies one base off it. The record originates from a study of cytomegalovirus exposure and HLA in healthy donors (dated by TCRdb to between 2016 and 2019). A note on the overall study: According to an earlier analysis of a few hundred of the donors, about 179 million T cells yielded 90 million to 140 million unique TCR beta sequences and about 300 Gb of sequence data. About 300 gigabases of sequencing data and tens of millions of unique TCR sequences were included in an early release covering 550 to 800 HLA-typed donors. The genetic ancestry cluster associated with self-reported Caucasian donors included 81% of the roughly 380 genotyped donors. The aim of the study was to test whether cataloging public T cell receptors could identify signatures of past pathogen exposure. The T cell repertoires of 666 subjects were profiled by immunosequencing and related to cytomegalovirus serostatus. Along with the approximately 600-subject first cohort, a separate validation cohort of over a hundred different subjects was used. To predict cytomegalovirus infection status, the study combined high-throughput TCR immunosequencing, statistical association of individual TCRs with disease status, and machine learning. In a later analysis, previously published TCR beta repertoires from more than 500 donors were re-analyzed and high-resolution HLA genotyping was added so that TCR occurrence patterns could be studied. Rather than using new phenotypic data, the later analysis identified candidate immune exposures from TCR beta sequences and from how often those sequences occurred across donors. An earlier analysis of roughly 580 of the donors used high-throughput TCR beta sequencing to judge whether each TCR beta V gene segment behaved as functional or pseudogenic. Donor age, sex, ethnicity and CMV serostatus were collected together with the repertoire data. In a later genetic analysis, genome-wide SNP genotypes for about 55% of the roughly 670 donors were used, and that subset was treated as a discovery cohort. All discovery cohort repertoires had been generated on a single sequencing platform. HLA typing included class I and class II loci at four-digit resolution. The number of donors typed differed by locus, with 629-630 for A, B, C, DRB1 and DQB1, roughly 550 for DQA1, 600 to 610 for DPA1, and approximately 470 for DPB1. Because of strong linkage in the cohort, four to six DR-DQ haplotypes were treated as single units for association and clustering. Among almost 400 genotyped donors of the cohort, an average of approximately 230,000 unique TCR beta nucleotide sequences were sequenced per donor, 15% to 20% of them non-productive.

The cohort comprised some 680 healthy bone marrow donors. Cohort members were all nominally healthy when sampled, although unrecorded immune exposures were likely present. The donor was CMV seropositive and belonged to the group of 250 to 300 seropositive cohort members. A peripheral blood sample was collected from each donor, and TCR beta sequencing was performed on peripheral blood mononuclear cells. Genomic DNA was extracted from the blood cell samples with the Qiagen DNeasy Blood Extraction Kit. Libraries came from the immunoSEQ multiplex PCR assay. For the multiplex PCR, a mixture combining 60 forward primers for TCR Vbeta segments and 13 reverse primers for TCR Jbeta segments was used. A multiplex PCR assay on genomic DNA amplified the CDR3 region of rearranged TCR beta genes. Amplified TCR beta libraries were sequenced as 87-base-pair reads on the Illumina HiSeq System. As for how the authors treated the data: In a later analysis, some 80 million unique TCR beta chains were counted across the roughly 670 repertoires, and approximately 9.9 million of these chains were shared by at least two donors. A nearest-neighbor algorithm error-corrected the raw reads and collapsed the reads into unique sequences, merging closely related sequences to remove PCR and sequencing errors. V, D and J gene segments were assigned by aligning CDR3 sequences to IMGT reference sequences. Each retained sequence needed at least a six-nucleotide match to both a V gene segment and a J gene segment. Rearrangements were classified as productive when the CDR3 lacked stop codons and remained in frame with V and J, and all other rearrangements were classified as non-productive. CDR3 was defined according to IMGT convention as the region running from the second conserved V-encoded cysteine to the conserved J-encoded phenylalanine. The earlier analysis of 550 to 650 of the donors excluded any sequence lacking an unambiguous match to a single V gene segment. In an earlier analysis of 500 to 750 of the donors, V segments were called functional above 56.7% productive rearrangements and were called segregating when the between-donor standard deviation exceeded 5%. A statistical classification framework was built for diagnosing cytomegalovirus status from the catalog of TCR beta chain sequences. In a later analysis, V and J genes were assigned by comparing TCR nucleotide sequences against IMGT/GENE-DB human TR gene sequences. A later analysis assigned CDR3 sequences and most-parsimonious VDJ recombination scenarios with the TCRdist pipeline. In a later analysis, each TCR beta chain was defined by its CDR3 amino acid sequence together with its V-gene family, and reads without a unique V-gene family were excluded. To address suspected cross-contamination and a sequencing artifact, a later analysis removed around 590 highly shared, low-generation-probability nucleotide sequences. In a later analysis, a clonal expansion index was calculated for each public chain from normalized within-repertoire ranks of inferred template counts. In a later analysis, generation probabilities were computed with a VDJ recombination model fitted to out-of-frame rearrangements, and the resulting probabilities were checked against IGoR. A later analysis scored TCR-TCR, TCR-HLA and TCR-CMV co-occurrence with hypergeometric tests, applying a repertoire-size bias correction to TCR pairs. To estimate false discovery rates, a later analysis permuted the HLA or CMV assignments 20 times. In a later analysis, co-occurring TCRs were grouped using DBSCAN, with TCRdist sequence similarity added in when clustering inside HLA-allele-positive subsets. For co-occurrence clustering, repertoires with fewer than 30,000 or more than 120,000 public chains were excluded, along with five or six repertoires with anomalous nucleotide sharing. Here the immuneACCESS table is served through TCRdb, limited to in-frame sequences with V and J called. Missing clones are a known gap in these copies; in checked studies unresolved V genes cover under half, and the rest lacks a known reason. The DNA gave D and trimming, while V, J and clone size come from that table. The table for this sample lists about 120,000 clones; about 78% of them were counted only once. Of the sample, about 7.8% falls within the top ten clones.

Paper-wide results and their limitations: Across donors, most TCR sequences were observed very rarely, whereas some public TCRs were present in many individuals. According to a later genetic analysis, donors in an Asian-associated ancestry cluster had fewer N-insertions in productive TCRs than the approximately 630-donor mean. Because HLA typing was missing for some donors at each locus, association tests included only the typed subset. Some IMGT-functional V segments, including TRBV6-2 and TRBV6-3, could not be distinguished by the 87-base-pair reads and were therefore excluded. According to the authors, the approach could potentially be generalized to other disease states and immunological phenotypes. Correlated functional status among segregating V segments might reflect linkage disequilibrium, but an unknown experimental factor could not be ruled out. Cytomegalovirus status was reported to be diagnosed by the classifier with high specificity and sensitivity in both the original and validation cohorts. A further reported finding was that TCR beta sequences accurately predicted the HLA-A and HLA-B alleles for most subjects in the first cohort. In vitro tests confirmed that a few of the cytomegalovirus-associated TCR beta chains recognize cytomegalovirus antigens. A cluster of highly shared sequence variants was judged likely to represent a technical artifact of the sequencing pipeline. In a later analysis, around 15,000 TCR beta sequences were associated with specific HLA alleles at a false discovery rate of 0.05. This cohort had only TCR beta chains sequenced, and the lack of alpha or paired-chain data limited which features could be detected. A later analysis found that TCR association rates varied across HLA loci, with DRB1 alleles showing the most associated TCRs and HLA-C alleles the fewest. Roughly uniform sequencing depth across donors was assumed in presence/absence analyses, although this assumption may not hold. A later analysis found that HLA-associated TCR beta chains were more clonally expanded and had lower generation probabilities than equally common non-associated chains. In a later analysis, several top co-occurrence clusters were reported to appear linked to parvovirus B19, influenza, CMV and Epstein-Barr virus. Assigning TCR associations to individual alleles was difficult when HLA alleles, especially DR and DQ, strongly co-occurred. Because counts were too low, about 15 rarely observed V segments, including chromosome 9 orphons, were left out of the earlier analysis of some 600 of the donors. V-gene and J-gene trimming of TCR beta chains was associated with a missense DCLRE1C variant in a later genetic analysis, and the association was replicated in an independent cohort. A total of roughly 160 TCR beta chains were listed by the study as associated with cytomegalovirus. An earlier analysis of 587 of the donors showed that most TCR beta V segments appeared in productive rearrangements either about 87% or about 30% of the time, which broadly matched IMGT annotations. A later analysis found that most CMV-associated TCR beta chains appeared HLA-restricted, with HLA associations seemingly driven largely by CMV exposure. Immune exposure information for the cohort was limited to CMV serostatus.

The CDR1 and CDR2 encoded by the germline V gene (reference sequence) are SEHNR and FQNEAQ. The CDR3 holds 14 amino acids from the cysteine to the phenylalanine. Just the 42-base CDR3 DNA is kept, in frame starting at base 1. V and J are trimmed by 8 bases and 4 bases, and the gene matches miss 4 bases of the junction. The rearrangement combines TRBV7-9 with TRBJ1-3; 11 central bases correspond to TRBD1. The source material was PBMCs. The source is a woman in her 40s in good health and CMV-seropositive. The CDR3 region reads CASARDRGGNTIYF. The DNA is as follows: TGTGCCAGCGCCCGGGACAGGGGGGGAAACACCATATATTTT.